This T cell receptor (beta chain) was sequenced during a study of response to subunit inactivated influenza vaccine (dated by TCRdb to 2017 to 2018). Concerning the study at large: Deep quantitative profiling of the T cell receptor repertoire was used in the study to follow responses to a trivalent subunit inactivated influenza vaccine. The paper as a whole reports these results and caveats: The authors suggested that each seasonal influenza vaccination may recruit only a limited number of new T cells.

The receptor library was made with RT-PCR. Sequenced using an Illumina HiSeq 2500. TCRdb redid the processing of the public reads, applying fastp at Q25 and MiXCR, and retained in-frame beta chains. One record per CDR3 amino acid sequence lists the most common genes and DNA. The table for this sample lists about 480,000 distinct CDR3 sequences; 25% of them were counted only once. Around 2% of the sample is taken by the ten largest. CDR1 and CDR2 are read off the germline V gene as SGHTA and FQGNSA. The CDR3 contains 14 residues, cysteine and phenylalanine counted. Left in the record is the CDR3 DNA by itself, 42 bases read in frame from the first base. To note about this clonotype: Its cognate antigen has yet to be identified. One end of the junction fails to match germline, which may point to a read error.

This sample comprised CD4+ T cells sorted from PBMCs, obtained about 5 days after vaccination. Recombination connected TRBV7-2 to TRBJ1-4; 10 bases in the junction line up with TRBD1. The TCR comes from a man aged 45 to 65 who received an inactivated influenza vaccine. Donor details come from another sample of the same person, matched by shared clones. The nucleotide sequence is given as TGTGCCAGCAGTTTAGACAGGGGGCCGGAAAAACTGTTTTTT. It specifies CASSLDRGPEKLFF.